This T cell receptor (beta chain) was obtained from a study of CD8 T cells in ankylosing spondylitis. Whole-study findings and limits: A CD8+ phenotype characterized the disease-linked clones, which were relatively rare in peripheral blood. For ankylosing spondylitis blood, a TCR beta motif of eight or nine highly homologous variants appeared characteristic. Researchers reportedly found disease-linked clones significantly enriched in matched ankylosing spondylitis synovial fluid.

A quantitative 5'-RACE method, one with molecular barcodes, was used to make TCR beta libraries. A single record per CDR3 protein comes from TCRdb applying MiXCR to the 5' RACE reads. The data hold 300,000 to 350,000 distinct CDR3 sequences, with over 12% observed a single time. This clonotype was counted ten times or more. Its antigen is undetermined. This CDR3 is 11 amino acids long. Germline assignment: CDR1 MNHNY and CDR2 SVGAGI (reference sequence). Trimming took 3 bases from V and 4 from J, leaving 4 bases between them. The chain uses TRBV6-6 and TRBJ2-7; D not certain. The sequencing input was blood, either unsorted or a sorted T cell fraction (not recorded which). This TCR derives from a male donor with ankylosing spondylitis or in good health (not recorded which). The CDR3 nucleotides read TGTGCCAGCAGTTATACTTACGAGCAGTACTTC. It translates to CASSYTYEQYF.